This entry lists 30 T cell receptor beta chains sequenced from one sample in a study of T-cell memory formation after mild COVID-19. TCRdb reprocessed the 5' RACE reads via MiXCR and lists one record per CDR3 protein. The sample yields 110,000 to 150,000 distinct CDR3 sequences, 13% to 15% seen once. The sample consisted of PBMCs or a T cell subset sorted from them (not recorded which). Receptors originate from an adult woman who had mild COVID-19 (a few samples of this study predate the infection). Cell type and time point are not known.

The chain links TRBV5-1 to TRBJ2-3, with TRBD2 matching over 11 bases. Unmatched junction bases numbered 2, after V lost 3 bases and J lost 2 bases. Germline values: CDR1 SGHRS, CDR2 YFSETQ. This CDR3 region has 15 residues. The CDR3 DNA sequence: TGCGCCAGCAGCTCACTAGCGGGGGACACAGATACGCAGTATTTT. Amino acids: CASSSLAGDTDTQYF.

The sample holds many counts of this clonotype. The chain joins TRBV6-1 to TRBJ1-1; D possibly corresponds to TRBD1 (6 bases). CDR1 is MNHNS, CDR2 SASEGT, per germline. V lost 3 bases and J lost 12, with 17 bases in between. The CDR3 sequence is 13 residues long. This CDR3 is CASSDYLDSSPFF. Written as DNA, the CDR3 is TGTGCCAGCAGTGACTACTTGGACAGTTCCCCTTTCTTT.

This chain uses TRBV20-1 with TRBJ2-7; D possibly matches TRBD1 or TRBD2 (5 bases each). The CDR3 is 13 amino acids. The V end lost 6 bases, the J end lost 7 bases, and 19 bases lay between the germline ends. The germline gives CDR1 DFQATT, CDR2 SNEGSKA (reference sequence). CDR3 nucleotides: TGCAGTGCCCCGGGGCCCTCGTTAGGTGAGCAGTACTTC. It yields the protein CSAPGPSLGEQYF.

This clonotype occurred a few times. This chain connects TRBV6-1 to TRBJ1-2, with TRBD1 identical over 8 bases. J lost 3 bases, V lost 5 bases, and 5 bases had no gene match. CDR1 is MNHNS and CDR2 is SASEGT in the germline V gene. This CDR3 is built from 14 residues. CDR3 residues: CASSPGTGYYGYTF. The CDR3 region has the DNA TGTGCCAGCAGTCCCGGGACAGGATACTATGGCTACACCTTC.

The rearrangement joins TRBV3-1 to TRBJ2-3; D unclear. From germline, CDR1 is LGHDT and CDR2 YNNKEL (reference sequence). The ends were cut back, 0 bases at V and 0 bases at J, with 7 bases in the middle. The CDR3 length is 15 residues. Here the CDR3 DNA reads TGTGCCAGCAGCCAAGATCCACGGAGCACAGATACGCAGTATTTT. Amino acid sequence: CASSQDPRSTDTQYF.

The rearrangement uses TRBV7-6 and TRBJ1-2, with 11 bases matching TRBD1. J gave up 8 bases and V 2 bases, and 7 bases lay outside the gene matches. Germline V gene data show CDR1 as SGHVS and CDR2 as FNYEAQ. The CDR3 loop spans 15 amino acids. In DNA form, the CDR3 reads TGTGCCAGCAGCTTACCGGGACAGGGGGTTGGGGGCTACACCTTC. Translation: CASSLPGQGVGGYTF. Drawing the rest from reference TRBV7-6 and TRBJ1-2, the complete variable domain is GAGVSQSPRYKVTKRGQDVALRCDPISGHVSLYWYRQALGQGPEFLTYFNYEAQQDKSGLPNDRFSAERPEGSISTLTIQRTEQRDSAMYRCASSLPGQGVGGYTFGSGTRLTVV.

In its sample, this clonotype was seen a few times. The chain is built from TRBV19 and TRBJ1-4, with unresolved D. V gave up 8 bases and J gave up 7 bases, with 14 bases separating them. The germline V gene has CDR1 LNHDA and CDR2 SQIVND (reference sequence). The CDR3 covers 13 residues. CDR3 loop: CASRPPGSEKLFF. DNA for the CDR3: TGTGCCAGTCGGCCGCCGGGGAGTGAAAAACTGTTTTTT.

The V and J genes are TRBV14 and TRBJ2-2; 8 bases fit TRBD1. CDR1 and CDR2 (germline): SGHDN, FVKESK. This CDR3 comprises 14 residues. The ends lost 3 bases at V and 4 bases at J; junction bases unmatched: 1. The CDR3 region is CASSQGQVTGELFF. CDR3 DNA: TGTGCCAGCAGCCAGGGACAGGTCACCGGGGAGCTGTTTTTT.

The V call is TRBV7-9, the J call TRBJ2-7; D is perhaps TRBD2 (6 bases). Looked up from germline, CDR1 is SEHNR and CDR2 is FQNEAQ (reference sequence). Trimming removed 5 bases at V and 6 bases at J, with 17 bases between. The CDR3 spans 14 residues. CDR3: CASSPRGREAEQYF. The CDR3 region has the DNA TGTGCCAGCAGCCCCCGAGGCAGGGAGGCCGAGCAGTACTTC.

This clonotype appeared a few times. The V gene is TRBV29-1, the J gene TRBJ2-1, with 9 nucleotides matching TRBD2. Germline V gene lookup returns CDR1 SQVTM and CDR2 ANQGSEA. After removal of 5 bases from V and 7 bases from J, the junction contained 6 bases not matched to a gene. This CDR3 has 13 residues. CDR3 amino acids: CSVKAGGRNEQFF. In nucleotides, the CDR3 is TGCAGCGTTAAAGCGGGAGGCCGTAATGAGCAGTTCTTC.

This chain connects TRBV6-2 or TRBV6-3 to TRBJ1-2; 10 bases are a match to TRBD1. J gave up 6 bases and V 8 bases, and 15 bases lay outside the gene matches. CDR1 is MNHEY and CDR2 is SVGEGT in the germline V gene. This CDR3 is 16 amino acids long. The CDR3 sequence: CASRPPGTGDFDGYTF. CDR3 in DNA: TGTGCCAGCCGCCCACCGGGGACAGGGGATTTTGATGGCTACACCTTC.

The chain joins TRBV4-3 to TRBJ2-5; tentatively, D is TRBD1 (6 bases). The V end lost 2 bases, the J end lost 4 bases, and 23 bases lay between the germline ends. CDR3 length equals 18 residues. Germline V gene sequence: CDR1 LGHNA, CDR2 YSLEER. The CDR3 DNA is TGCGCCAGCAGCCAACCACAGGGCAGGGTTAGGAGCAGAGAGACCCAGTACTTC. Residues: CASSQPQGRVRSRETQYF.

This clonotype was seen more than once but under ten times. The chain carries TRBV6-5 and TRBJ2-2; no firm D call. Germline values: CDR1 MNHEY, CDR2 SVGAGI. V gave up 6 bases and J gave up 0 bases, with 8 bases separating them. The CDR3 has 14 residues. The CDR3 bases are TGTGCCAGCAGCCACCTACCGAACACCGGGGAGCTGTTTTTT. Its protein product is CASSHLPNTGELFF.

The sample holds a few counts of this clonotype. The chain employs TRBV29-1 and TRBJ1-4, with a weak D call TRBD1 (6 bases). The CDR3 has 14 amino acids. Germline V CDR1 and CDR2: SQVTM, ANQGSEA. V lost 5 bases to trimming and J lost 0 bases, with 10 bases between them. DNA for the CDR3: TGCAGCGTTTTAGGACAGTCAACTAATGAAAAACTGTTTTTT. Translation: CSVLGQSTNEKLFF.

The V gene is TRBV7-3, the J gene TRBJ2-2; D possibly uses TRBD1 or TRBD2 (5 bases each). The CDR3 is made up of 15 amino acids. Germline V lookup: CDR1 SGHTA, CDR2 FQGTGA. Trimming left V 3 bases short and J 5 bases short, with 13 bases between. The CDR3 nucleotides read TGTGCCAGCAGCTTGGGGGTTATGGCAACCGGGGAGCTGTTTTTT. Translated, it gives CASSLGVMATGELFF.

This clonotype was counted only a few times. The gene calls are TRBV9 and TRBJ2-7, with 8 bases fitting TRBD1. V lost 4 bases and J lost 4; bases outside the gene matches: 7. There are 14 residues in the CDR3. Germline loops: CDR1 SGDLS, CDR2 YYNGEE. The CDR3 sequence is CASSPTGVGYEQYF. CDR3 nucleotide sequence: TGTGCCAGCAGCCCGACAGGGGTGGGTTACGAGCAGTACTTC.

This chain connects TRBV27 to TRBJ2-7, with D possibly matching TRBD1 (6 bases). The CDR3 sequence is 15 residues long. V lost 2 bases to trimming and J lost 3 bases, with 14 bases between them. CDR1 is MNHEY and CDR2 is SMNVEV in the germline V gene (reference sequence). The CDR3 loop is CASSLHVADSYEQYF. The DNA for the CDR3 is TGTGCCAGCAGTTTACATGTGGCGGACAGCTACGAGCAGTACTTC.

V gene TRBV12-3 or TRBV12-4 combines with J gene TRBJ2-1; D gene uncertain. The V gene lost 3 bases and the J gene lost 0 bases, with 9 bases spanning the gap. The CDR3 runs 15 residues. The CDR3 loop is CASSLWQSSYNEQFF. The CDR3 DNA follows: TGTGCCAGCAGTTTGTGGCAGTCCTCCTACAATGAGCAGTTCTTC.

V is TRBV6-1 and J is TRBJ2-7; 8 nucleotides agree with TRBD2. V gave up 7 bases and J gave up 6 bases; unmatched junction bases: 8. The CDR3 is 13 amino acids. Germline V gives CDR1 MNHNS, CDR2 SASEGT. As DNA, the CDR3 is TGTGCCAGCAAGACTAGCGACTACTCCGAGCAGTACTTC. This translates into CASKTSDYSEQYF.

The CDR3, as DNA: TGTGCCAGCAGTTTGGGACAGATTGTGACAAATGAGCAGTTCTTC. Translated: CASSLGQIVTNEQFF. The rearrangement links TRBV12-3 or TRBV12-4 to TRBJ2-1, with 7 bases that match TRBD1. The length of the CDR3 is 15 residues. Losses at the gene ends were 3 bases for V and 7 bases for J; bases not matched to a gene: 9.

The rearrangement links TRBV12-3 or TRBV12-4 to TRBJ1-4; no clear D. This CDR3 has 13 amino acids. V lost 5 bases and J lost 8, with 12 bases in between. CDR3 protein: CASSPRPQEKLFF. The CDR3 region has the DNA TGTGCCAGCAGTCCCCGACCCCAAGAAAAACTGTTTTTT.

The DNA for the CDR3 is TGCGCCAGCAGCTTGGAATTAGGCACAGATACGCAGTATTTT. Protein: CASSLELGTDTQYF. The chain carries TRBV5-1 and TRBJ2-3, with D unresolved. CDR3 size: 14 residues. Germline V lookup: CDR1 SGHRS, CDR2 YFSETQ. The V and J ends lost 0 bases and 1 base respectively, with 6 bases between them.

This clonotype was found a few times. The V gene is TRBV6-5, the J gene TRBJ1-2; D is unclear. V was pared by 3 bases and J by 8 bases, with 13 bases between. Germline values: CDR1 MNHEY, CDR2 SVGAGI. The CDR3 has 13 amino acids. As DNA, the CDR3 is TGTGCCAGCAGTTATGACATTAGGGTCGGCTACACCTTC. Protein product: CASSYDIRVGYTF.

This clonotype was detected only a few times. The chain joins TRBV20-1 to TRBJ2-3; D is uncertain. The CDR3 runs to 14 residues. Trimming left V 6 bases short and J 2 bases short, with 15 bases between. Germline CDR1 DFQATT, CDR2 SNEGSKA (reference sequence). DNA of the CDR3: TGCAGTGCCACCGACGGAAGCGTCACAGATACGCAGTATTTT. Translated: CSATDGSVTDTQYF.

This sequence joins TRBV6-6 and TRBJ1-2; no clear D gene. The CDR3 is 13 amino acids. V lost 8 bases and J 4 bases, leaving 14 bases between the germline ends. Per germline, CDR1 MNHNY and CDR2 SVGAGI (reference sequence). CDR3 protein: CASDNRGGYGYTF. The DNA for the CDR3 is TGTGCCAGCGACAATAGAGGTGGCTATGGCTACACCTTC.

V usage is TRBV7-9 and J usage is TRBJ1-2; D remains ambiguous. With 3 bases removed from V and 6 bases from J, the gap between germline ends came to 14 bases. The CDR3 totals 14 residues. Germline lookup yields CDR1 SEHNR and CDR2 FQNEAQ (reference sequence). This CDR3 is CASSFGLVEDGYTF. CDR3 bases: TGTGCCAGCAGCTTTGGACTCGTGGAGGATGGCTACACCTTC. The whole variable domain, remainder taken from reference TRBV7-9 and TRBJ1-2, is DTGVSQNPRHKITKRGQNVTFRCDPISEHNRLYWYRQTLGQGPEFLTYFQNEAQLEKSRLLSDRFSAERPKGSFSTLEIQRTEQGDSAMYLCASSFGLVEDGYTFGSGTRLTVV.

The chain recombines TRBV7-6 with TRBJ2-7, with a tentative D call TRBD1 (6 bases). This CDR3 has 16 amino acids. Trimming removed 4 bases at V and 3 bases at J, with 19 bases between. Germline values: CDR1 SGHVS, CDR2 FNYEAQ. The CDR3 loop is CASSSLQGQGLYEQYF. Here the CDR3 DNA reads TGTGCCAGCAGCTCGCTACAGGGCCAAGGGCTCTACGAGCAGTACTTC.

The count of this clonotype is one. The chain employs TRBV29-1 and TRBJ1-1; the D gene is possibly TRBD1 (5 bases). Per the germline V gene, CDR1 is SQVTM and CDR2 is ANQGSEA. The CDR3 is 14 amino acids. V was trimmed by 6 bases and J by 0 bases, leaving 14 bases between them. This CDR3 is CSVLPGPLNTEAFF. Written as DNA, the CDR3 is TGCAGCGTCCTACCGGGACCCCTGAACACTGAAGCTTTCTTT.

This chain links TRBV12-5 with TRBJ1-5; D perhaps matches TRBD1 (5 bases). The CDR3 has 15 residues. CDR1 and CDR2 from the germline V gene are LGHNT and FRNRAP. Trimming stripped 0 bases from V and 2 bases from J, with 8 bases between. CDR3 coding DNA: TGTGCTAGTGGTTTGGTGGGGCAGGGCAATCAGCCCCAGCATTTT. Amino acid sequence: CASGLVGQGNQPQHF.

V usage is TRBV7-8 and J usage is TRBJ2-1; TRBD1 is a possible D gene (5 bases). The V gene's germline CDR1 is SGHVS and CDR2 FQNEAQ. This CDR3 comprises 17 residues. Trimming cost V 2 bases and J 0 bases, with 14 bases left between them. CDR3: CASSLMAGHSSYNEQFF. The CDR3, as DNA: TGTGCCAGCAGCTTAATGGCAGGGCACAGCTCCTACAATGAGCAGTTCTTC.